These 9 T cell receptor beta chains came from one sample sequenced in a study of blood T cells in healthy people across ages. Through a sample-barcoded 5' primer and a J-beta primer mix, a second PCR was run for roughly 7 to 11 cycles. Using its own MiXCR run on the 5' RACE reads, TCRdb lists one record per CDR3 protein. This table has approximately 800,000 distinct CDR3 sequences, around 25% appearing once. The data also belong to a second study, concerning T cells of mothers and their children.

Sequencing was performed on blood. Receptors were obtained from a boy between 10 and 17 years old in good health.

There are a few counts of this clonotype. V usage is TRBV21-1 and J usage is TRBJ2-5; TRBD1 reflects the table's D call only, with no check against the DNA. TRBV21-1 constitutes a pseudogene. The CDR3 runs 18 residues. The CDR3 sequence is CASSNGGRDASGWETQYF. Written as DNA, the CDR3 is TGTGCCAGCAGCAACGGTGGTCGGGACGCCTCGGGGTGGGAGACCCAGTACTTC.

This clonotype has only a few counts. The gene calls are TRBV7-9 and TRBJ2-7; 9 bases map to TRBD1. Germline V CDR1 and CDR2: SEHNR, FQNEAQ (reference sequence). The trim removed 2 bases at V and 2 bases at J, leaving 10 bases unmatched. The CDR3 spans 17 residues. The CDR3 DNA follows: TGTGCCAGCAGCTTACGTTGGACAGGGGACGTACCCTACGAGCAGTACTTC. Encoded protein: CASSLRWTGDVPYEQYF.

The rearrangement joins TRBV2 to TRBJ2-4; TRBD1 might be the D (6 bases). CDR1 is SNHLY and CDR2 is FYNNEI in the germline V gene. This CDR3 has 14 residues. V was trimmed by 6 bases and J by 7 bases, leaving 16 bases between them. CDR3 amino acids: CASRQTGSANIQYF. DNA for the CDR3: TGTGCCAGCAGGCAAACAGGGTCCGCGAACATTCAGTACTTC.

This clonotype has at least ten counts. The junction does not match germline at one end; this may be a read error. The chain combines TRBV5-1 with TRBJ2-6; D unclear. The CDR3 extends over 14 amino acids. Germline CDR1 reads SGHRS; CDR2 reads YFSETQ. The CDR3 nucleotides read TGTGCCAGCAGTTTTGGCTCTGGGGCCAACGTCCTGACTTTC. Translation gives CASSFGSGANVLTF.

The chain combines TRBV11-2 with TRBJ2-5; D uncertain. Per the germline V gene, CDR1 is SGHAT and CDR2 is FQNNGV. Trimming pared 5 bases from V and 2 bases from J, leaving 15 bases between. This CDR3 has 15 amino acids. CDR3 protein: CASSPWANIQETQYF. The CDR3 nucleotides read TGTGCCAGCAGCCCTTGGGCCAACATACAAGAGACCCAGTACTTC.

This clonotype was seen more than once but under ten times. This chain connects TRBV28 to TRBJ2-7; 8 bases are a match to TRBD1. Germline CDR1 and CDR2: MDHEN and SYDVKM. V gave up 4 bases and J gave up 3 bases; unmatched junction bases: 5. The CDR3 extends over 14 amino acids. Here the CDR3 reads CASSWTGRNYEQYF. CDR3 coding DNA: TGTGCCAGCAGTTGGACAGGGAGGAACTACGAGCAGTACTTC.

This clonotype was recorded a few times. The J gene is TRBJ2-5, the V gene TRBV9, with 7 bases fitting TRBD2. The tail of the sequence fits TRBJ2-7 better, so the J call may be wrong. CDR1 and CDR2 from the germline V gene are SGDLS and YYNGEE. The CDR3 consists of 16 residues. The CDR3 loop is CASSVGEGGPSYEQYF. In DNA, the CDR3 is TGTGCCAGCAGCGTAGGAGAGGGAGGGCCCTCTTACGAGCAGTACTTC.

The table lists this clonotype with a few counts. The rearrangement links TRBV7-2 to TRBJ2-2; 10 nucleotides agree with TRBD2. Germline CDR1 and CDR2: SGHTA and FQGNSA. The CDR3 totals 18 residues. Germline trimming cut 0 bases from V and 7 bases from J; bases unmatched to any gene: 11. CDR3: CASSLAYWLAGADGELFF. The CDR3 nucleotides are TGTGCCAGCAGCTTAGCTTATTGGCTAGCGGGAGCGGACGGGGAGCTGTTTTTT.

This clonotype has a handful of counts. V and J are TRBV28 and TRBJ2-5; 11 nucleotides line up with TRBD1. The germline CDR1 and CDR2 sequences are MDHEN and SYDVKM. Trimming cost V 3 bases and J 6 bases; bases outside gene matches: 9. The CDR3 is 16 amino acids. The CDR3 DNA is TGTGCCAGCAGTTTCAGTAGGACAGGGGGCGCAAAGACCCAGTACTTC. It yields the protein CASSFSRTGGAKTQYF. Full variable domain (remainder filled in from reference TRBV28 and TRBJ2-5): DVKVTQSSRYLVKRTGEKVFLECVQDMDHENMFWYRQDPGLGLRLIYFSYDVKMKEKGDIPEGYSVSREKKERFSLILESASTNQTSMYLCASSFSRTGGAKTQYFGPGTRLLVL.